This T cell receptor beta chain stems from a study of breast tumors, draining lymph nodes, adjacent tissues. Study-level findings and limits: Luminal-like breast cancer showed significantly greater tumor-nontumor repertoire similarity than basal-like breast cancer did. Tumors had less TCR diversity than lymph nodes, more than nontumor tissue.

The lymph nodes were axillary draining lymph nodes from breast cancer patients. Trimming shortened V by 4 bases and J by 2 bases, and 4 bases separated the two germline ends. CDR1 is SGHNT, CDR2 YYREEE, per germline (reference sequence). The CDR3 covers 13 residues. Many counts were recorded for this clonotype. The antigen is undetermined. TCRdb reprocessed the multiplex PCR reads with MiXCR, giving one entry per CDR3 protein. The table has fewer than 90,000 distinct CDR3 sequences, roughly 30% seen once. The clonotype comes from a female donor with breast cancer. Some clones in this sample may be carry-over from other donors' samples. The J gene is TRBJ2-6, the V gene TRBV5-4; the D is unclear. The specimen was axillary lymph node tissue. CDR3 amino acids: CASSRTGANVLTF. The CDR3 coding sequence is TGTGCCAGCAGCCGGACTGGGGCCAACGTCCTGACTTTC.